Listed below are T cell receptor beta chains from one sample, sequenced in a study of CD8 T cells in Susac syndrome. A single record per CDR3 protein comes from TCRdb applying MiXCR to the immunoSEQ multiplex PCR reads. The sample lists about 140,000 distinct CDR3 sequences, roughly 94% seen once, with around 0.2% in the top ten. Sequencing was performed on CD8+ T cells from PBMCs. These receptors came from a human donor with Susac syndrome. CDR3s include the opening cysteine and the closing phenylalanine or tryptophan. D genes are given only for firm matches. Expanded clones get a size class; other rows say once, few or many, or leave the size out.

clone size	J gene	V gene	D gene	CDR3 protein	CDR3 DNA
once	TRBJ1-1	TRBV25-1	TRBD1	CASSEYFPPTTGTGQMNTEAFF	TGTGCCAGCAGTGAATATTTTCCTCCTACCACCGGGACAGGACAAATGAACACTGAAGCTTTCTTT
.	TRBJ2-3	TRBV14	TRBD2	CASSPWGSSGASTDTQYF	TGTGCCAGCAGCCCCTGGGGCTCTAGCGGGGCTAGCACAGATACGCAGTATTTT
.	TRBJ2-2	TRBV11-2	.	CASSLSSGELFF	TGTGCCAGCAGCTTATCGTCCGGGGAGCTGTTTTTT
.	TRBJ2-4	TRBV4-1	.	CASSQGWGKNIQYF	TGCGCCAGCAGCCAGGGTTGGGGCAAAAACATTCAGTACTTC
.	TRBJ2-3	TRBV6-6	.	CASSPWVSEIDTQYF	TGTGCCAGCAGTCCTTGGGTTTCGGAAATTGATACGCAGTATTTT
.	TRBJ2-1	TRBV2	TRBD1	CASSAAWTGNNEQFF	TGTGCCAGCAGCGCTGCCTGGACAGGTAACAATGAGCAGTTCTTC
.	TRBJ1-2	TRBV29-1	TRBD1	CSAPGQGPTGGYTF	TGCAGCGCGCCGGGACAGGGGCCCACAGGAGGCTACACCTTC
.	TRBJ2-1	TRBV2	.	CASPTRGRHEQFF	TGTGCCAGCCCAACCCGCGGTCGGCATGAGCAGTTCTTC
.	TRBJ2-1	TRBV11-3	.	CASSSSWGNEQFF	TGTGCCAGCAGCTCGTCGTGGGGAAATGAGCAGTTCTTC
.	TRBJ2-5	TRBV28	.	CASSLAPGETQYF	TGTGCCAGCAGTTTGGCCCCTGGGGAGACCCAGTACTTC
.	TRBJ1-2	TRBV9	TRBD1	CASSVALGQYGYTF	TGTGCCAGCAGCGTAGCCCTGGGACAGTATGGCTACACCTTC